This record looks at one TCR beta chain sequence and its context. Profiled with immunoSEQ multiplex PCR; TCRdb holds only in-frame clones, not every one. The sample has approximately 88,000 clones, roughly 90% seen once; the top ten hold 0.72%. The CDR3 is 14 residues long. Deletions cut 10 bases from V and 3 bases from J, with 19 bases between. Germline lookup yields CDR1 MDHEN and CDR2 SYDVKM. This entry is derived from a study of OX40 agonist ivuxolimab in advanced cancers. Across the study: People who had prior anti-PD-1, anti-PD-L1 or anti-CTLA-4 therapy could take part, and approximately 43% had some.

The gene calls are TRBV28 and TRBJ2-7; perhaps D is TRBD1 or TRBD2 (5 bases each). The clonotype was recovered from an adult with an advanced solid tumor such as melanoma, head and neck, liver or kidney cancer. Sequenced material: CD4+ or CD8+ T cells sorted from blood, taken in a trial of the OX40 agonist ivuxolimab. The CDR3 nucleotides are TGTGCCACCGTCATGGGACGTACGGACTACGAGCAGTACTTC. Translation: CATVMGRTDYEQYF.